These T cell receptor beta chains were read from a single sample in a study of T-cell reconstitution after alpha-beta-depleted transplantation in children. TCRdb re-derived calls from the PCR reads in MiXCR, one entry per CDR3 protein. Of hundreds of thousands of distinct CDR3 sequences listed, roughly a tenth were seen once; the top ten hold 7.5%. Material: PBMCs, obtained before TCRalphabeta/CD19-depleted stem cell transplant. Receptor source: a boy younger than two with acute myeloid leukemia, due to receive a stem cell transplant. CDR3s include the opening cysteine and the closing phenylalanine or tryptophan. The D gene is left open where the match is weak. Clone sizes are given selectively: once, few, many, or a class where the clone is expanded.

V: TRBV4-2; J: TRBJ2-7; size: -; D: TRBD1; DNA: TGTGCCAGCAGCCGTTCTCGGACAGGCCGCTACGAGCAGTACTTC; CDR3: CASSRSRTGRYEQYF
V: TRBV5-1; J: TRBJ2-3; size: many; D: -; DNA: TGCGCCAGCAGCCGATCCGACAGCACAGATACGCAGTATTTT; CDR3: CASSRSDSTDTQYF
V: TRBV4-3; J: TRBJ2-7; size: many; D: TRBD2; DNA: TGCGCCAGCAGCCAAATAACCGGGACTAGCGCTTACGAGCAGTACTTC; CDR3: CASSQITGTSAYEQYF
V: TRBV12-3/TRBV12-4; J: TRBJ2-1; size: many; D: -; DNA: TGTGCCAGCAGTTTCTACGGGGGACCCTACAATGAGCAGTTCTTC; CDR3: CASSFYGGPYNEQFF
V: TRBV7-9; J: TRBJ2-7; size: many; D: TRBD1; DNA: TGTGCCAGCAGTCCCGCAGGGGGAACCTACGAGCAGTACTTC; CDR3: CASSPAGGTYEQYF
V: TRBV6-2/TRBV6-3; J: TRBJ1-4; size: -; D: -; DNA: TGTGCCAGCAGTTACCAAGGGAGTGAAAAACTGTTTTTT; CDR3: CASSYQGSEKLFF
V: TRBV3-1; J: TRBJ2-3; size: many; D: -; DNA: TGTGCCAGCAGCCAACGTGGGATCACAGATACGCAGTATTTT; CDR3: CASSQRGITDTQYF
V: TRBV12-5; J: TRBJ2-1; size: many; D: TRBD1; DNA: TGTGCTAGTGGTTTGGGGACAGGCGTGAGCGATGAGCAGTTCTTC; CDR3: CASGLGTGVSDEQFF
V: TRBV7-2; J: TRBJ1-1; size: -; D: -; DNA: TGTGCCAGCAGCTTACTCCTATGGCTGCCTAACACTGAAGCTTTCTTT; CDR3: CASSLLLWLPNTEAFF
V: TRBV7-9; J: TRBJ2-3; size: many; D: -; DNA: TGTGCCAGCAGCTCTTGGGCAGCGGACAGCACAGATACGCAGTATTTT; CDR3: CASSSWAADSTDTQYF
V: TRBV12-3/TRBV12-4; J: TRBJ1-5; size: -; D: -; DNA: TGTGCCAGCAGTTTAGTCCAGGGCCAGCCCCAGCATTTT; CDR3: CASSLVQGQPQHF
V: TRBV5-1; J: TRBJ1-1; size: many; D: -; DNA: TGCGCCAGCAGCTTGGTAGCGGATAACACTGAAGCTTTCTTT; CDR3: CASSLVADNTEAFF
V: TRBV28; J: TRBJ1-1; size: few; D: -; DNA: TGTGCCAGCAGTTTCAAACCGCTCGGCAGCCTTATATCGAACACTGAAGCTTTCTTT; CDR3: CASSFKPLGSLISNTEAFF
V: TRBV29-1; J: TRBJ1-1; size: many; D: -; DNA: TGCAGCGTTGTAGGCAGGATATCGAACACTGAAGCTTTCTTT; CDR3: CSVVGRISNTEAFF
V: TRBV28; J: TRBJ2-3; size: many; D: -; DNA: TGTGCCAGCAGTTTAATCCGACAGGTAACAGATACGCAGTATTTT; CDR3: CASSLIRQVTDTQYF